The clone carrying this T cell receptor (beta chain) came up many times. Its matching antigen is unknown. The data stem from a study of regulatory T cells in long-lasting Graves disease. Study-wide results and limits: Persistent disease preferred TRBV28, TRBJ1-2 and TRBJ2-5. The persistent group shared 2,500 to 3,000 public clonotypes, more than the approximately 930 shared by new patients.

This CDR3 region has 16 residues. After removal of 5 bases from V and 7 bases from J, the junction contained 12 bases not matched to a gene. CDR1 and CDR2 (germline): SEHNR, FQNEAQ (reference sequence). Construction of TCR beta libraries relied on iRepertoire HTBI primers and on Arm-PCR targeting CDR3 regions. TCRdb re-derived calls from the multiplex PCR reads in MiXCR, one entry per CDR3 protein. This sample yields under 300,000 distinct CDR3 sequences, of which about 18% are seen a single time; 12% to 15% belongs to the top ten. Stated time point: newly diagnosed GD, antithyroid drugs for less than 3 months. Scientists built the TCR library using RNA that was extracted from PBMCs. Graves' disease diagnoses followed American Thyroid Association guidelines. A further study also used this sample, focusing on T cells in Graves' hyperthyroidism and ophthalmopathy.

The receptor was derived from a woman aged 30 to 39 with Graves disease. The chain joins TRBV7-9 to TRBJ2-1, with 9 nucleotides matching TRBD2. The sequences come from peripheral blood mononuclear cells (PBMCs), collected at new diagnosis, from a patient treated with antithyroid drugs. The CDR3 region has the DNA TGTGCCAGCAGCGTAAATAGCGGGGGCGGTCGGAATGAGCAGTTCTTC. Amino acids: CASSVNSGGGRNEQFF.